This T cell receptor beta chain was sequenced during a study of T cell repertoires in cytomegalovirus infection. Study background: HLA-C-restricted CMV epitopes, recently identified, and well-studied HLA-B-restricted ones were used by the study. The study's findings and limits: Adding up the frequency of public TCR beta families identified people who carried CMV plus the relevant HLA. HLA-C-restricted CMV clonotypes gave the most frequent clonotype in two of eight donors.

TCRdb recomputed calls from the reads with MiXCR, one row per CDR3 protein. In the table there are around 750,000 distinct CDR3 sequences, about 30% of which are singletons. This clonotype was observed a handful of times. The antigen remains undetermined. CDR1 and CDR2 from the germline V gene are SGHVS and FNYEAQ. The CDR3 covers 16 residues. V lost 4 bases and J 1 base, leaving 14 bases between the germline ends. Source: cultured CD8+ T cells from PBMCs, taken from culture after CMV antigen stimulation. The TCR sequence derives from a human donor in good health (CMV status not recorded). Some clones in this sample may be carry-over from other donors' samples. V gene TRBV7-6 combines with J gene TRBJ2-1, with unresolved D. The CDR3 is CASSSRSRDSYNEQFF. CDR3 DNA: TGTGCCAGCAGCTCACGATCAAGGGATTCCTACAATGAGCAGTTCTTC.